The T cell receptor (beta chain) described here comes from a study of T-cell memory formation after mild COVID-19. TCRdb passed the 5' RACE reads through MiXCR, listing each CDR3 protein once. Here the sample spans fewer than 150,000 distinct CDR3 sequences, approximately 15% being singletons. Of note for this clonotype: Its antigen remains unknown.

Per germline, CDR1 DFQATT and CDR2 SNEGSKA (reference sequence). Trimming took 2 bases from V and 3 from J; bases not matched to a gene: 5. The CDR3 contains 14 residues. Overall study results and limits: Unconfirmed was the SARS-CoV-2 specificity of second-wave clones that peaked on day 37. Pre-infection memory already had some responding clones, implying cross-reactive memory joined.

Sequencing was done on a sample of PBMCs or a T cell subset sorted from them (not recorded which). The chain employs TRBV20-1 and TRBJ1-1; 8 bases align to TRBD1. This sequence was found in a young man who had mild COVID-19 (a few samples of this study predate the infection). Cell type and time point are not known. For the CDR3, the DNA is TGCAGTGCTAGACAGGGGGCAGTATACACTGAAGCTTTCTTT. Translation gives CSARQGAVYTEAFF.